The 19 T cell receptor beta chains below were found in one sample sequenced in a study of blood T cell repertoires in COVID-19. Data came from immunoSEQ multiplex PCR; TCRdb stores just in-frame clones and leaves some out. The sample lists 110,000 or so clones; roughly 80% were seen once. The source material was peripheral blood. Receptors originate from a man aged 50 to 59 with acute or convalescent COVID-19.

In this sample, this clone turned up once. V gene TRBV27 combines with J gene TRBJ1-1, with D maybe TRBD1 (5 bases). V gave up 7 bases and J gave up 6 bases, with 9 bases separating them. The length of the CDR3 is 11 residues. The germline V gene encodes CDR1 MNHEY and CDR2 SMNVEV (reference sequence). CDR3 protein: CASTAGSEAFF. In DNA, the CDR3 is TGTGCCAGCACCGCAGGGTCTGAAGCTTTCTTT.

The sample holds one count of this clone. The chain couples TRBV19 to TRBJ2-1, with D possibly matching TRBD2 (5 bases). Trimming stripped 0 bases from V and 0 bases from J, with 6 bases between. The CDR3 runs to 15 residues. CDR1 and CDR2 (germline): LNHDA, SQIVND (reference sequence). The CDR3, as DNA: TGTGCCAGTAGTATAGACGAGGGCTCCTACAATGAGCAGTTCTTC. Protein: CASSIDEGSYNEQFF.

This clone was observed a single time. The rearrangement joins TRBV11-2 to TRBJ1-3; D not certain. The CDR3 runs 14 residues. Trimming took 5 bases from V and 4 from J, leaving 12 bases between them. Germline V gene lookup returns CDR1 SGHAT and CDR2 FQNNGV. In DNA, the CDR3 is TGTGCCAGCAGCCCAACTCGATCCGGAAACACCATATATTTT. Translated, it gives CASSPTRSGNTIYF.

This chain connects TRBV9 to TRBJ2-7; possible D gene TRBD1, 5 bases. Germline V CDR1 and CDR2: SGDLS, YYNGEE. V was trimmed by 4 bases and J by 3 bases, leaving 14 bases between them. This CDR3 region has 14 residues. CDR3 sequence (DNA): TGTGCCAGCAGCCCTTGGCAGGGATACTACGAGCAGTACTTC. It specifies CASSPWQGYYEQYF.

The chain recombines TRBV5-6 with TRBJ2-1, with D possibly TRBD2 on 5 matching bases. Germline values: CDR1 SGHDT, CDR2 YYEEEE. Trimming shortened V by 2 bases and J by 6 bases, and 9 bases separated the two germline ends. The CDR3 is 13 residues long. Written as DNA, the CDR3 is TGTGCCAGCAGCTTAGGGAGTCGCAATGAGCAGTTCTTC. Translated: CASSLGSRNEQFF.

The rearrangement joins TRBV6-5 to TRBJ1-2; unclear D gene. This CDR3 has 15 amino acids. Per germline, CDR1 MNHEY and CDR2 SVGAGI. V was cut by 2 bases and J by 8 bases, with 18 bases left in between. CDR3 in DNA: TGTGCCAGCAGTTACGATTCCACTTTTACTGCGGGCTACACCTTC. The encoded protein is CASSYDSTFTAGYTF.

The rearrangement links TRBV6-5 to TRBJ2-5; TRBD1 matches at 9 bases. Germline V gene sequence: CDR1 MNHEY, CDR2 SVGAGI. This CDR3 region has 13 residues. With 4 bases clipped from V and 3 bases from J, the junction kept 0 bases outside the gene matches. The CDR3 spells CASSWTGEETQYF. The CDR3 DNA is TGTGCCAGCAGTTGGACAGGGGAAGAGACCCAGTACTTC.

The CDR3 bases are TGTGCCAGCAGCCAACTTATCCAGGGTAGTGGCTACACCTTC. Translation gives CASSQLIQGSGYTF. The chain is built from TRBV14 and TRBJ1-2; the D gene is possibly TRBD1 (5 bases). V lost 2 bases, J lost 7 bases, and 14 bases lay in between. CDR3 length: 14 amino acids. CDR1 is SGHDN, CDR2 FVKESK, per germline.

CDR3 protein: CASSPGTDDNQPQHF. The CDR3 DNA reads TGTGCCAGCAGTCCTGGGACAGATGACAATCAGCCCCAGCATTTT. This chain joins TRBV7-6 and TRBJ1-5, with 7 positions matching TRBD1. V was pared by 6 bases and J by 3 bases, with 8 bases of the junction left unmatched. This CDR3 region has 15 residues. Germline CDR1 reads SGHVS; CDR2 reads FNYEAQ.

The CDR3 here is CASSPPGGGSYEQYF. CDR3 in DNA: TGTGCCAGCAGCCCTCCGGGCGGGGGGTCCTACGAGCAGTACTTC. The chain joins TRBV9 to TRBJ2-7, with 8 bases lining up with TRBD2. Germline loops: CDR1 SGDLS, CDR2 YYNGEE. With V trimmed by 4 bases and J by 1 base, 7 bases remained unmatched. The CDR3 covers 15 residues. The full variable domain, with the rest looked up from reference TRBV9 and TRBJ2-7, is DSGVTQTPKHLITATGQRVTLRCSPRSGDLSVYWYQQSLDQGLQFLIQYYNGEERAKGNILERFSAQQFPDLHSELNLSSLELGDSALYFCASSPPGGGSYEQYFGPGTRLTVT.

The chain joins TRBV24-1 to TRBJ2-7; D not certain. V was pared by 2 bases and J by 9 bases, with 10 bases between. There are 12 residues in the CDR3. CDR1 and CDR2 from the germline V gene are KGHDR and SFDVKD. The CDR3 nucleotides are TGTGCCACCAGTGATTCCTACGCTAGGCAGTACTTC. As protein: CATSDSYARQYF.

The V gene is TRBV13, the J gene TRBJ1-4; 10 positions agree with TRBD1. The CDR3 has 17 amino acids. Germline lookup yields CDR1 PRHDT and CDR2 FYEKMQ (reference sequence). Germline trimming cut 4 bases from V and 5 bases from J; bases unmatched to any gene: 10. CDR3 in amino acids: CASSSPGQGRRNEKLFF. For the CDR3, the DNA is TGTGCCAGCAGCTCGCCGGGACAGGGGAGAAGAAATGAAAAACTGTTTTTT.

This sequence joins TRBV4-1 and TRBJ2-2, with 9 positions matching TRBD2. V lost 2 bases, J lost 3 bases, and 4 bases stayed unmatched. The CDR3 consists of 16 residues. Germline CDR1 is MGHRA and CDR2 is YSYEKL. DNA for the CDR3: TGCGCCAGCAGCCAAAGCGGGGGGATCGACACCGGGGAGCTGTTTTTT. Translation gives CASSQSGGIDTGELFF.

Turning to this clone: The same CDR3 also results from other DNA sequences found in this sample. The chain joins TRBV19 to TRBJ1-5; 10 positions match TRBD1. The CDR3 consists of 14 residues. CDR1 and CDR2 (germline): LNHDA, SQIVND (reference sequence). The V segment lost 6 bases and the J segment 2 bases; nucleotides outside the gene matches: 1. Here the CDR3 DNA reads TGTGCCAGTAGCGGGACAGGGGGCAATCAGCCCCAGCATTTT. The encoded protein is CASSGTGGNQPQHF.

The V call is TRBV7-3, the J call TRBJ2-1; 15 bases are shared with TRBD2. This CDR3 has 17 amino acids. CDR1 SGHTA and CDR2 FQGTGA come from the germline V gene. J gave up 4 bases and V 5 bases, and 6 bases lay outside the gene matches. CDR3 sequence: CASSTIGLAGGYNEQFF. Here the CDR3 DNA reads TGTGCCAGCAGCACTATCGGACTAGCGGGAGGGTACAATGAGCAGTTCTTC. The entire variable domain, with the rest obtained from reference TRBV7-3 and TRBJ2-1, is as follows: GAGVSQTPSNKVTEKGKYVELRCDPISGHTALYWYRQSLGQGPEFLIYFQGTGAADDSGLPNDRFFAVRPEGSVSTLKIQRTERGDSAVYLCASSTIGLAGGYNEQFFGPGTRLTVL.

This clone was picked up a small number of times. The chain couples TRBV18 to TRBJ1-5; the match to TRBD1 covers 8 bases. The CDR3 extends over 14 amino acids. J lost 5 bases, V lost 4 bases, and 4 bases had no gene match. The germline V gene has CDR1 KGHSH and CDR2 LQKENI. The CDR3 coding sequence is TGTGCCAGCTCACGCCTACAGGGGGATCAGCCCCAGCATTTT. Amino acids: CASSRLQGDQPQHF.

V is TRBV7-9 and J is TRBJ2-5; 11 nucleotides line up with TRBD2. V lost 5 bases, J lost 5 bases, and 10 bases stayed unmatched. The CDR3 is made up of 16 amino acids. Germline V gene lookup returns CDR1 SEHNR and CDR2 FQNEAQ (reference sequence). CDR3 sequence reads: CASSTILAGVWETQYF. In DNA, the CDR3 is TGTGCCAGCAGCACCATACTAGCGGGAGTGTGGGAGACCCAGTACTTC.

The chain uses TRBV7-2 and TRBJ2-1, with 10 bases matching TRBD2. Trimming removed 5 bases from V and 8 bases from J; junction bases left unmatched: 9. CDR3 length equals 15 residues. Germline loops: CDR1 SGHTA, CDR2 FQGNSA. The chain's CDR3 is CASSPLAGISDEQFF. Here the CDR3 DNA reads TGTGCCAGCAGCCCACTAGCGGGGATCTCCGATGAGCAGTTCTTC.

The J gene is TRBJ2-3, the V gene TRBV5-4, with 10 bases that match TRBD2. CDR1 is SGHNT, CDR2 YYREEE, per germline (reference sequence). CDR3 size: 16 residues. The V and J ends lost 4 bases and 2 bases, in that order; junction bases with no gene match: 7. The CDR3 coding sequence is TGTGCCAGCAGCGTCAAGCGGGGGGGGAACACAGATACGCAGTATTTT. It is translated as CASSVKRGGNTDTQYF.